A selection of T cell receptor beta chains follows, all from one sample in a study of T cell responses to AZD1222 COVID-19 vaccine. Sequencing was performed with immunoSEQ multiplex PCR; in TCRdb, only in-frame clones are kept and a portion is missing. Found here are some 200,000 clones, about 92% of them singletons; the top ten hold around 9.3%. Source: peripheral blood, taken on day 0 of AZD1222 vaccination. All receptors derive from an adult in good health. The CDR3 runs from the conserved cysteine through the conserved F or W. Fields, in order: clone size, D gene, CDR3 length, V gene, J gene, CDR3 protein, CDR3 DNA. A D gene is named only where the DNA matches it firmly. A clone size is listed for some rows: how often the clone was seen (once, few, many), or a class if it is expanded.

size: -
D: TRBD1
length: 12
V: TRBV19
J: TRBJ1-5
CDR3: CASSRQGQPQHF
DNA: TGTGCCAGTAGTCGACAGGGGCAGCCCCAGCATTTT

size: -
D: TRBD1
length: 16
V: TRBV7-9
J: TRBJ2-7
CDR3: CASSLTTRDRPYEQYF
DNA: TGTGCCAGCAGTCTTACTACCCGGGACAGACCCTACGAGCAGTACTTC

size: -
D: TRBD1
length: 14
V: TRBV5-6
J: TRBJ1-4
CDR3: CASSMGQGNEKLFF
DNA: TGTGCCAGCAGCATGGGACAGGGGAATGAAAAACTGTTTTTT

size: -
D: TRBD1
length: 15
V: TRBV27
J: TRBJ2-7
CDR3: CASSLAGQGFYEQYF
DNA: TGTGCCAGCAGTTTGGCGGGACAGGGCTTCTACGAGCAGTACTTC

size: -
D: -
length: 17
V: TRBV27
J: TRBJ1-1
CDR3: CASSGVRGDWMNTEAFF
DNA: TGTGCCAGCAGTGGGGTTAGGGGGGACTGGATGAACACTGAAGCTTTCTTT

size: -
D: -
length: 15
V: TRBV28
J: TRBJ1-1
CDR3: CASRLLSGMRAEAFF
DNA: TGTGCCAGCAGGCTCCTTTCAGGGATGAGGGCTGAAGCTTTCTTT

size: once
D: -
length: 12
V: TRBV2
J: TRBJ2-7
CDR3: CAIHRSSYEQYF
DNA: TGTGCCATTCACAGGAGCTCCTACGAGCAGTACTTC

size: -
D: -
length: 11
V: TRBV11-3
J: TRBJ1-1
CDR3: CASSFTDEAFF
DNA: TGTGCCAGCAGCTTTACGGATGAAGCTTTCTTT

size: once
D: TRBD1
length: 14
V: TRBV28
J: TRBJ1-6
CDR3: CASAFGQGNSPLHF
DNA: TGTGCCAGCGCCTTTGGACAGGGAAATTCACCCCTCCACTTT

size: -
D: -
length: 15
V: TRBV4-2
J: TRBJ1-4
CDR3: CASSQEGGVDEKLFF
DNA: TGTGCCAGCAGCCAAGAAGGGGGGGTGGATGAAAAACTGTTTTTT

size: once
D: -
length: 13
V: TRBV12-3/TRBV12-4
J: TRBJ1-6
CDR3: CASSLAEGAPLHF
DNA: TGTGCCAGCAGTTTAGCGGAAGGCGCACCCCTCCACTTT

size: -
D: -
length: 18
V: TRBV5-5
J: TRBJ2-1
CDR3: CASSLPGLRGHPYNEQFF
DNA: TGTGCCAGCAGTTTACCCGGGCTACGGGGACACCCCTACAATGAGCAGTTCTTC

size: -
D: TRBD2
length: 16
V: TRBV4-2
J: TRBJ2-1
CDR3: CASSHEGTSGANEQFF
DNA: TGTGCCAGCAGCCACGAAGGGACTAGCGGGGCCAATGAGCAGTTCTTC

size: -
D: -
length: 14
V: TRBV28
J: TRBJ1-3
CDR3: CASSTGNSGNTIYF
DNA: TGTGCCAGCAGCACAGGAAACTCTGGAAACACCATATATTTT

size: -
D: TRBD1
length: 16
V: TRBV5-8
J: TRBJ2-5
CDR3: CASSLDGTGGQETQYF
DNA: TGTGCCAGCAGCTTGGACGGGACAGGGGGCCAAGAGACCCAGTACTTC

size: -
D: -
length: 15
V: TRBV5-5
J: TRBJ1-6
CDR3: CASSLGGSYNSPLHF
DNA: TGTGCCAGCAGCTTGGGAGGTAGCTATAATTCACCCCTCCACTTT

size: -
D: TRBD2
length: 15
V: TRBV9
J: TRBJ2-3
CDR3: CASSPRLAGTDTQYF
DNA: TGTGCCAGCAGCCCCCGACTAGCGGGCACAGATACGCAGTATTTT

size: -
D: -
length: 14
V: TRBV19
J: TRBJ2-1
CDR3: CASTYSGQHNEQFF
DNA: TGTGCCAGTACTTATAGTGGACAGCACAATGAGCAGTTCTTC

size: -
D: -
length: 14
V: TRBV6-5
J: TRBJ1-2
CDR3: CASSLRQTSRGYTF
DNA: TGTGCCAGCAGTTTACGCCAGACATCACGTGGCTACACCTTC

size: -
D: -
length: 17
V: TRBV4-3
J: TRBJ2-2
CDR3: CASSQDKGVSPTGELFF
DNA: TGCGCCAGCAGCCAAGATAAGGGAGTCAGTCCCACCGGGGAGCTGTTTTTT

size: -
D: -
length: 12
V: TRBV14
J: TRBJ1-3
CDR3: CASGDSGNTIYF
DNA: TGTGCTTCGGGAGACTCTGGAAACACCATATATTTT

size: -
D: -
length: 14
V: TRBV3-1/TRBV3-2
J: TRBJ2-2
CDR3: CASSPRTNTGELFF
DNA: TGTGCCAGCAGCCCTCGGACCAATACCGGGGAGCTGTTTTTT

size: -
D: -
length: 15
V: TRBV4-3
J: TRBJ1-2
CDR3: CASSQDASRPYGYTF
DNA: TGCGCCAGCAGCCAAGATGCGTCTCGGCCCTATGGCTACACCTTC

size: -
D: TRBD2
length: 13
V: TRBV28
J: TRBJ2-5
CDR3: CAIGTIIQETQYF
DNA: TGTGCCATCGGGACTATCATACAAGAGACCCAGTACTTC

size: -
D: -
length: 13
V: TRBV5-1
J: TRBJ1-4
CDR3: CASARTENEKLFF
DNA: TGCGCCAGCGCAAGGACTGAAAATGAAAAACTGTTTTTT

size: -
D: -
length: 15
V: TRBV30
J: TRBJ2-2
CDR3: CAWTGQGMSTGELFF
DNA: TGTGCCTGGACCGGCCAGGGTATGTCCACCGGGGAGCTGTTTTTT

size: -
D: -
length: 15
V: TRBV29-1
J: TRBJ2-7
CDR3: CSVELALWGTYEQYF
DNA: TGCAGCGTTGAACTAGCTCTTTGGGGAACCTACGAGCAGTACTTC

size: -
D: -
length: 15
V: TRBV19
J: TRBJ1-1
CDR3: CASSLPGRVDTEAFF
DNA: TGTGCCAGTAGTCTACCTGGGAGAGTAGACACTGAAGCTTTCTTT

size: -
D: -
length: 14
V: TRBV7-8
J: TRBJ1-1
CDR3: CASSLRYPNTEAFF
DNA: TGTGCCAGCAGCTTGAGGTACCCGAACACTGAAGCTTTCTTT

size: -
D: -
length: 14
V: TRBV29-1
J: TRBJ2-1
CDR3: CSVEDLQGYNEQFF
DNA: TGCAGCGTTGAAGATCTTCAGGGGTACAATGAGCAGTTCTTC

size: -
D: TRBD1
length: 12
V: TRBV2
J: TRBJ2-7
CDR3: CASRPTGDEQYF
DNA: TGTGCCAGCAGACCCACAGGGGACGAGCAGTACTTC

size: -
D: -
length: 15
V: TRBV5-1
J: TRBJ2-2
CDR3: CASSFGTANTGELFF
DNA: TGCGCCAGCAGCTTTGGAACAGCGAACACCGGGGAGCTGTTTTTT

size: -
D: -
length: 14
V: TRBV23-1
J: TRBJ2-4
CDR3: CASRRGLHPDIQYF
DNA: TGCGCCAGCAGACGGGGGCTCCACCCGGACATTCAGTACTTC

size: -
D: -
length: 15
V: TRBV7-6
J: TRBJ1-1
CDR3: CASSLDGGLHTEAFF
DNA: TGTGCCAGCAGCTTAGATGGGGGGCTTCACACTGAAGCTTTCTTT

size: -
D: -
length: 15
V: TRBV19
J: TRBJ1-3
CDR3: CASSSAAPSGNTIYF
DNA: TGTGCCAGTAGTAGCGCGGCACCCTCTGGAAACACCATATATTTT

size: -
D: -
length: 19
V: TRBV12-5
J: TRBJ1-3
CDR3: CASGLVHGGGLSSGNTIYF
DNA: TGTGCTAGTGGTTTGGTACACGGCGGGGGGCTGAGCTCTGGAAACACCATATATTTT

size: -
D: -
length: 16
V: TRBV5-4
J: TRBJ1-4
CDR3: CASSLGSPKVNEKLFF
DNA: TGTGCCAGCAGCTTGGGATCCCCGAAGGTTAATGAAAAACTGTTTTTT

size: -
D: TRBD1
length: 15
V: TRBV6-1
J: TRBJ1-2
CDR3: CASSDGQGSAYGYTF
DNA: TGTGCCAGCAGTGATGGACAGGGCAGTGCCTATGGCTACACCTTC

size: once
D: -
length: 15
V: TRBV9
J: TRBJ1-1
CDR3: CASSSGGLMNTEAFF
DNA: TGTGCCAGCAGCTCCGGGGGACTTATGAACACTGAAGCTTTCTTT

size: once
D: -
length: 15
V: TRBV6-5
J: TRBJ2-1
CDR3: CASSSPASLGNEQFF
DNA: TGTGCCAGCAGTTCCCCCGCGAGCCTGGGTAATGAGCAGTTCTTC

size: -
D: TRBD1
length: 17
V: TRBV5-1
J: TRBJ1-4
CDR3: CASSPIPGGQGDEKLFF
DNA: TGCGCCAGCAGCCCCATCCCGGGGGGACAGGGGGATGAAAAACTGTTTTTT

size: -
D: -
length: 11
V: TRBV12-3/TRBV12-4
J: TRBJ2-3
CDR3: CASSLADTQYF
DNA: TGTGCCAGCAGTTTAGCGGATACGCAGTATTTT

size: few
D: TRBD1
length: 17
V: TRBV30
J: TRBJ1-2
CDR3: CAWRDGGGTGTNYGYTF
DNA: TGTGCCTGGAGGGACGGGGGGGGGACAGGGACCAACTATGGCTACACCTTC